The 30 T cell receptor beta chains below all came from one sample that was sequenced in a study of T cells after yellow fever vaccination. TCRdb recomputed calls from the 5' RACE reads with MiXCR, one row per CDR3 protein. The data contain about 550,000 distinct CDR3 sequences, about 19% of them singletons. The sample consisted of PBMCs, taken 15 days after the yellow fever booster vaccination. These receptors originate from a man aged 30 to 39 who received the YFV17D yellow fever vaccine.

This clonotype was detected a few times. The chain employs TRBV7-3 and TRBJ1-1; TRBD1 matches 8 bases. CDR3 length: 14 residues. The germline V gene has CDR1 SGHTA and CDR2 FQGTGA. J lost 7 bases, V lost 5 bases, and 9 bases had no gene match. The chain's CDR3 is CASSVGQGVVEAFF. In DNA, the CDR3 is TGTGCCAGCAGCGTCGGACAGGGAGTAGTTGAAGCTTTCTTT.

This clonotype was recorded at least ten times. The chain combines TRBV14 with TRBJ2-3; D is ambiguous. V was pared by 1 base and J by 1 base, with 3 bases between. Germline CDR1 reads SGHDN; CDR2 reads FVKESK. This CDR3 has 13 residues. The CDR3 is CASSQAGTDTQYF. The CDR3 bases are TGTGCCAGCAGCCAAGCAGGCACAGATACGCAGTATTTT.

This clonotype has at least ten counts. The gene calls are TRBV29-1 and TRBJ1-1, with 9 bases fitting TRBD1. The V and J ends lost 7 bases and 6 bases, in that order; junction bases with no gene match: 6. The CDR3 runs to 12 residues. Germline V lookup: CDR1 SQVTM, CDR2 ANQGSEA. The DNA of the CDR3 is TGCAGCGCTACAGGGGGCGCGGCTGAAGCTTTCTTT. Translating it yields CSATGGAAEAFF.

The genes are TRBV7-6 and TRBJ1-2; TRBD1 matches 9 bases. V lost 0 bases and J lost 8; bases outside the gene matches: 4. From germline, CDR1 is SGHVS and CDR2 FNYEAQ. The CDR3 has 14 amino acids. CDR3 nucleotide sequence: TGTGCCAGCAGCTTAGCGGGACAGGGAGCCGGCTACACCTTC. Amino acid sequence: CASSLAGQGAGYTF.

This clonotype was seen a handful of times. V is TRBV7-2 and J is TRBJ2-3; a weak D match, TRBD2 (6 bases). With 1 base removed from V and 8 bases from J, the gap between germline ends came to 10 bases. Germline V gene lookup returns CDR1 SGHTA and CDR2 FQGNSA. The CDR3 covers 13 residues. The CDR3, as DNA: TGTGCCAGCAGCTTAGGCGGGACTCCTACGCAGTATTTT. Translating gives CASSLGGTPTQYF.

This clonotype was found once. At one boundary the junction diverges from the germline segment, which might be a read error. V is TRBV5-1 and J is TRBJ1-4; no reliable D call. The CDR3 totals 14 residues. Germline V gene sequence: CDR1 SGHRS, CDR2 YFSETQ. DNA of the CDR3: TGCGCCAGCAGATCTGGGGAGTCTTGGGAAAGACTGTTTTTT. This encodes CASRSGESWERLFF.

This clonotype has only one observation. This chain links TRBV20-1 with TRBJ1-5; tentatively, D is TRBD1 (6 bases). The CDR3 is 13 amino acids. Germline CDR1 is DFQATT and CDR2 is SNEGSKA (reference sequence). V shed 4 bases and J shed 3 bases, with 10 bases lying between them. CDR3 sequence reads: CSAKDSLNQPQHF. The CDR3 nucleotides read TGCAGTGCTAAGGACAGCCTCAATCAGCCCCAGCATTTT.

This chain uses TRBV10-3 with TRBJ2-3, with D possibly TRBD2 on 6 matching bases. The CDR3 loop spans 13 amino acids. V gave up 4 bases and J gave up 3 bases, with 8 bases separating them. Germline CDR1 reads ENHRY; CDR2 reads SYGVKD. The CDR3 DNA follows: TGTGCCATCAGTGGACGGGAGACAGATACGCAGTATTTT. Translating it yields CAISGRETDTQYF.

The chain has TRBV29-1 and TRBJ2-1; possible D gene TRBD1, 6 bases. CDR3 length: 14 amino acids. In germline, CDR1 is SQVTM, CDR2 ANQGSEA. Trimming pared 3 bases from V and 6 bases from J, leaving 15 bases between. The CDR3: CSVEGAGKVNEQFF. As DNA, the CDR3 is TGCAGCGTTGAGGGGGCAGGGAAGGTCAATGAGCAGTTCTTC.

This chain joins TRBV7-2 and TRBJ2-7; D perhaps matches TRBD1 (6 bases). Germline CDR1 reads SGHTA; CDR2 reads FQGNSA. CDR3 length: 12 residues. Trimming pared 3 bases from V and 11 bases from J, leaving 14 bases between. This CDR3 reads CASSFRAGEKYF. The DNA of the CDR3 is TGTGCCAGCAGCTTTAGGGCAGGGGAAAAGTACTTC.

This chain links TRBV27 with TRBJ2-3, with 8 bases fitting TRBD1. After removal of 4 bases from V and 0 bases from J, the junction contained 6 bases not matched to a gene. The CDR3 loop spans 16 amino acids. Germline values: CDR1 MNHEY, CDR2 SMNVEV (reference sequence). The CDR3 sequence is CASSSVRDRSTDTQYF. The CDR3 DNA sequence: TGTGCCAGCAGTTCCGTCCGGGACAGGAGCACAGATACGCAGTATTTT.

This clonotype was observed at least ten times. The chain carries TRBV5-1 and TRBJ2-7; 7 nucleotides align to TRBD2. The CDR3 is 15 amino acids. Germline loops: CDR1 SGHRS, CDR2 YFSETQ. V shed 4 bases and J 4 bases; nucleotides not matched to a gene: 11. CDR3 residues: CASSPEGGSYYEQYF. The CDR3 nucleotides read TGCGCCAGCAGCCCGGAGGGCGGGAGTTATTACGAGCAGTACTTC.

The chain combines TRBV6-2 or TRBV6-3 with TRBJ1-5; no firm D call. V lost 5 bases to trimming and J lost 0 bases, with 8 bases between them. The CDR3 has 14 amino acids. CDR1 is MNHEY, CDR2 SVGEGT, per germline. The CDR3 region is CASSDLSSNQPQHF. The CDR3 DNA sequence: TGTGCCAGCAGTGACCTCTCTAGCAATCAGCCCCAGCATTTT.

The CDR3 DNA is TGTGCCACCAGCAGAGAACGTTTAACCTACGAGCAGTACTTC. This sequence encodes CATSRERLTYEQYF. The chain uses TRBV15 and TRBJ2-7; no reliable D call. The germline V gene has CDR1 LNHNV and CDR2 YYDKDF (reference sequence). V gave up 0 bases and J gave up 2 bases, with 8 bases separating them. The length of the CDR3 is 14 residues.

This clonotype was detected only a few times. The chain has TRBV20-1 and TRBJ2-7; 8 bases map to TRBD2. Germline-derived CDR1 and CDR2 are DFQATT and SNEGSKA (reference sequence). CDR3 length equals 16 residues. Germline trimming cut 1 base from V and 0 bases from J; bases unmatched to any gene: 8. Written as DNA, the CDR3 is TGCAGTGCTAGAGGTTCGGGCGGGAGGAGCTCCTACGAGCAGTACTTC. It translates to CSARGSGGRSSYEQYF.

This clonotype was picked up a small number of times. The gene calls are TRBV6-5 and TRBJ1-5; the D is unclear. Germline CDR1 and CDR2: MNHEY and SVGAGI. The V and J ends lost 4 bases and 6 bases respectively, with 16 bases between them. The CDR3 consists of 15 residues. The CDR3 protein is CASSFREDYAQPQHF. As DNA, the CDR3 is TGTGCCAGCAGTTTCCGCGAGGACTATGCTCAGCCCCAGCATTTT.

This clonotype showed up just a few times. As DNA, the CDR3 is TGTGCCAGCGCCGCCGGGACAGGGAATAATTCACCCCTCCACTTT. This translates into CASAAGTGNNSPLHF. The J gene is TRBJ1-6, the V gene TRBV25-1, with 9 bases identical to TRBD1. Per the germline V gene, CDR1 is MGHDK and CDR2 is SYGVNS. The CDR3 totals 15 residues. The ends lost 8 bases at V and 5 bases at J; junction bases unmatched: 7.

The chain has TRBV29-1 and TRBJ1-1; 7 nucleotides match TRBD1. The germline gives CDR1 SQVTM, CDR2 ANQGSEA. V lost 4 bases and J lost 3; bases outside the gene matches: 5. The CDR3 spans 13 residues. The CDR3 coding sequence is TGCAGCGTTGGGACAGGCCAGGACACTGAAGCTTTCTTT. The encoded protein is CSVGTGQDTEAFF.

This clonotype has only a few counts. The chain links TRBV9 to TRBJ1-1; D gene uncertain. Germline V lookup: CDR1 SGDLS, CDR2 YYNGEE. The CDR3 consists of 15 residues. The germline V and J ends were trimmed by 0 bases and 0 bases, with 9 bases remaining between them. Here the CDR3 reads CASSVGFEVNTEAFF. The CDR3 DNA is TGTGCCAGCAGCGTAGGATTCGAGGTGAACACTGAAGCTTTCTTT. Looking up the rest from reference TRBV9 and TRBJ1-1 gives the full variable domain: DSGVTQTPKHLITATGQRVTLRCSPRSGDLSVYWYQQSLDQGLQFLIQYYNGEERAKGNILERFSAQQFPDLHSELNLSSLELGDSALYFCASSVGFEVNTEAFFGQGTRLTVV.

The chain recombines TRBV12-5 with TRBJ1-4, with D tentatively TRBD1 (5 bases). The CDR3 runs to 17 residues. Germline V lookup: CDR1 LGHNT, CDR2 FRNRAP. The germline V and J ends were trimmed by 3 bases and 7 bases, with 21 bases remaining between them. The CDR3 is CASGFRRLGTEFEKLFF. In nucleotides, the CDR3 is TGTGCTAGTGGTTTCCGGCGCCTCGGGACGGAGTTTGAAAAACTGTTTTTT.

The chain employs TRBV3-1 and TRBJ2-5; a possible D gene is TRBD1 (5 bases). CDR1 and CDR2 from the germline V gene are LGHDT and YNNKEL (reference sequence). CDR3 size: 13 residues. Trimming stripped 0 bases from V and 9 bases from J, with 11 bases between. The CDR3 loop reads CASSQDLQGPQYF. CDR3 DNA: TGTGCCAGCAGCCAAGATCTGCAGGGTCCCCAGTACTTC.

This clonotype was seen more than once but under ten times. V usage is TRBV5-4 and J usage is TRBJ2-7, with D possibly matching TRBD2 (6 bases). The CDR3 length is 13 residues. Germline loops: CDR1 SGHNT, CDR2 YYREEE (reference sequence). With 2 bases removed from V and 3 bases from J, the gap between germline ends came to 9 bases. CDR3 bases: TGTGCCAGCAGCTTTCAGGGACTCTACGAGCAGTACTTC. Translation: CASSFQGLYEQYF.

This clonotype was seen more than once but under ten times. The J gene is TRBJ1-3, the V gene TRBV7-2; D remains ambiguous. The CDR3 totals 16 residues. V shed 5 bases and J shed 4 bases, with 18 bases lying between them. The germline V gene encodes CDR1 SGHTA and CDR2 FQGNSA. CDR3 loop: CASSTAAGVYGNTIYF. In DNA form, the CDR3 reads TGTGCCAGCAGCACAGCAGCCGGGGTATACGGAAACACCATATATTTT.

This rearrangement joins TRBV30 to TRBJ1-2; the match to TRBD1 covers 8 bases. V shed 2 bases and J 8 bases; nucleotides not matched to a gene: 7. This CDR3 contains 13 residues. Germline lookup yields CDR1 GTSNPN and CDR2 SVGIG (reference sequence). The CDR3 nucleotides are TGTGCCTGGAGTCGACAGGGGCTTGGAGGCTACACCTTC. Translated, it gives CAWSRQGLGGYTF. Based on the CDR3 plus reference TRBV30 and TRBJ1-2, the full variable domain is SQTIHQWPATLVQPVGSPLSLECTVEGTSNPNLYWYRQAAGRGLQLLFYSVGIGQISSEVPQNLSASRPQDRQFILSSKKLLLSDSGFYLCAWSRQGLGGYTFGSGTRLTVV.

The chain links TRBV29-1 to TRBJ1-2; tentatively, D is TRBD1 (5 bases). The CDR3 consists of 11 residues. From germline, CDR1 is SQVTM and CDR2 ANQGSEA. V lost 4 bases and J lost 8, with 11 bases in between. The CDR3 DNA is TGCAGCGTTGGGGGCAGGTCCGGCTACACCTTC. This gives the protein CSVGGRSGYTF.

The chain links TRBV28 to TRBJ2-7; D remains unclear. The germline gives CDR1 MDHEN, CDR2 SYDVKM. Trimming stripped 2 bases from V and 9 bases from J, with 11 bases between. This CDR3 has 12 amino acids. Here the CDR3 reads CASSLTFLGQYF. CDR3 nucleotides: TGTGCCAGCAGTTTAACGTTTTTAGGGCAGTACTTC.

This clonotype has a handful of counts. The chain links TRBV20-1 to TRBJ2-3; no firm D call. The CDR3 is 12 amino acids. Germline lookup yields CDR1 DFQATT and CDR2 SNEGSKA (reference sequence). Trimming stripped 1 base from V and 5 bases from J, with 7 bases between. The CDR3 sequence is CSARATLDTQYF. CDR3 nucleotides: TGCAGTGCTAGAGCAACCCTAGATACGCAGTATTTT.

The V and J genes are TRBV6-1 and TRBJ2-1; TRBD2 agrees at 9 bases. V shed 6 bases and J 10 bases; nucleotides not matched to a gene: 10. Germline assignment: CDR1 MNHNS and CDR2 SASEGT. This CDR3 has 14 residues. CDR3: CASSPFAGGYEQFF. The CDR3 region has the DNA TGTGCCAGCAGCCCGTTTGCGGGAGGGTACGAGCAGTTCTTC.

This clonotype turned up a few times. The chain joins TRBV19 to TRBJ2-5; D not resolved. The CDR3 has 14 amino acids. Germline V lookup: CDR1 LNHDA, CDR2 SQIVND (reference sequence). Deletions cut 5 bases from V and 1 base from J, with 11 bases between. The CDR3, as DNA: TGTGCCAGTAGTCGCAGAGTAACCCAAGAGACCCAGTACTTC. It encodes CASSRRVTQETQYF.

This chain uses TRBV24-1 with TRBJ2-5; D perhaps matches TRBD2 (6 bases). Germline V gene sequence: CDR1 KGHDR, CDR2 SFDVKD. This CDR3 has 14 amino acids. The V end lost 11 bases, the J end lost 5 bases, and 20 bases lay between the germline ends. As DNA, the CDR3 is TGTGCCAGCCCAGGACGGGAGATCGGGGAGACCCAGTACTTC. Translated: CASPGREIGETQYF.